A single sample gave rise to the 5 T cell receptor beta chains below, sequenced in a study of beta chain features in type 1 diabetes. Expressed TCRB transcripts were sequenced because the entire RNA isolate underwent reverse transcription. TCRdb's table, derived via immunoSEQ multiplex PCR, lists solely in-frame clones and lacks some. Of hundreds of thousands of clones listed, approximately 10% are singletons. Study findings and constraints: Type 1 diabetes patients showed a moderate but significant shortening of TCRB CDR3s in all four CD4+ subsets.

Antigens for these TCRs are unknown. Sequenced material: naive CD4+ T cells from blood. These receptors were collected from a man aged 25-40 years with type 1 diabetes.

This clone has only a few counts. The V gene is TRBV27, the J gene TRBJ2-7; 8 bases map to TRBD1. The V gene end was trimmed by 5 bases and the J gene end by 2 bases; junction bases not matched to a gene: 2. Germline-derived CDR1 and CDR2 are MNHEY and SMNVEV (reference sequence). The CDR3 is made up of 13 amino acids. The CDR3 is CASSDRGPYEQYF. The DNA of the CDR3 is TGTGCCAGCAGTGACAGGGGTCCCTACGAGCAGTACTTC.

The genes are TRBV7-2 and TRBJ2-1; 7 bases map to TRBD2. The CDR3 runs to 13 residues. Per the germline V gene, CDR1 is SGHTA and CDR2 is FQGNSA. The V and J ends lost 5 bases and 6 bases, in that order; junction bases with no gene match: 4. The CDR3 DNA is TGTGCCAGCAGCCCCCGGACTAGCAATGAGCAGTTCTTC. This sequence encodes CASSPRTSNEQFF. The entire variable domain, with the rest obtained from reference TRBV7-2 and TRBJ2-1, is as follows: GAGVSQSPSNKVTEKGKDVELRCDPISGHTALYWYRQSLGQGLEFLIYFQGNSAPDKSGLPSDRFSAERTGGSVSTLTIQRTQQEDSAVYLCASSPRTSNEQFFGPGTRLTVL.

This chain connects TRBV6-6 to TRBJ2-7; TRBD1 matches at 8 bases. The CDR3 has 12 amino acids. V lost 6 bases to trimming and J lost 3 bases; unmatched junction nucleotides: 1. CDR1 and CDR2 from the germline V gene are MNHNY and SVGAGI (reference sequence). CDR3 nucleotides: TGTGCCAGCAGAACAGGGGGCTACGAGCAGTACTTC. This encodes CASRTGGYEQYF.

The genes are TRBV9 and TRBJ2-5; weak D call: TRBD2 (5 bases). Germline loops: CDR1 SGDLS, CDR2 YYNGEE. This CDR3 region has 15 residues. Trimming removed 0 bases from V and 7 bases from J, with 16 bases in between. The CDR3 loop reads CASSVERGEGVTQYF. CDR3 in DNA: TGTGCCAGCAGCGTAGAGCGCGGAGAGGGTGTGACCCAGTACTTC.

This clone was detected a few times. The chain has TRBV5-6 and TRBJ2-1, with 9 nucleotides matching TRBD1. The germline V gene has CDR1 SGHDT and CDR2 YYEEEE. This CDR3 spans 16 amino acids. V dropped 3 bases and J dropped 6; count of bases not matched to a gene: 10. Here the CDR3 reads CASSSLRDRVSNEQFF. In DNA, the CDR3 is TGTGCCAGCAGCTCCCTGAGGGACAGGGTTTCCAATGAGCAGTTCTTC.